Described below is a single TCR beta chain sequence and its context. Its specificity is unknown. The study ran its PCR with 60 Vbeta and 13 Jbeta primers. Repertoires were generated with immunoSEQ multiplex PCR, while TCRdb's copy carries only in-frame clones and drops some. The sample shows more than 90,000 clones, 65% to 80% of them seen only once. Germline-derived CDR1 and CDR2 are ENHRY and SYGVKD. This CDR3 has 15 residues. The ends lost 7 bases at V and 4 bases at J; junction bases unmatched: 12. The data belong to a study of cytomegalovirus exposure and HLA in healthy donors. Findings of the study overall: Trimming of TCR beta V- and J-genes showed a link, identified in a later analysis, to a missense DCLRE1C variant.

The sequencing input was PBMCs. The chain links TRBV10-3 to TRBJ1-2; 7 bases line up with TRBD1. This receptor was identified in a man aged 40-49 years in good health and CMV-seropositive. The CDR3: CAITPGRDSSYGYTF. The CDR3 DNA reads TGTGCCATCACTCCCGGTAGGGACAGCTCCTATGGCTACACCTTC.